The rows below give T cell receptor beta chains drawn from one sample of a study of PD-1 blockade in classical Hodgkin lymphoma. Sequenced by immunoSEQ multiplex PCR; TCRdb stores in-frame clones only, minus some. This table has about 44,000 clones, 66% appearing once. This specimen consisted of peripheral blood mononuclear cells (PBMCs), obtained before the fourth cycle of nivolumab. Receptor source: a human donor with classical Hodgkin lymphoma. CDR3s include the opening cysteine and the closing phenylalanine or tryptophan. Each record gives: J gene, clone size, V gene, D gene, CDR3 protein, CDR3 DNA. A D gene is named only where the DNA matches it firmly. The listing skips clone size in some rows; elsewhere it reads once, few, many or a size class.

J gene: TRBJ1-3
clone size: few
V gene: TRBV30
D gene: NA
CDR3 protein: CAWSATVSSGNTIYF
CDR3 DNA: TGTGCCTGGAGTGCTACAGTTAGCTCTGGAAACACCATATATTTT

J gene: TRBJ2-1
clone size: NA
V gene: TRBV10-3
D gene: TRBD2
CDR3 protein: CAISGTSGRYNEQFF
CDR3 DNA: TGTGCCATCAGTGGGACTAGCGGACGCTACAATGAGCAGTTCTTC

J gene: TRBJ1-4
clone size: few
V gene: TRBV7-8
D gene: TRBD1
CDR3 protein: CASSPNRGEKLFF
CDR3 DNA: TGTGCCAGCAGTCCGAACAGGGGCGAAAAACTGTTTTTT

J gene: TRBJ1-2
clone size: NA
V gene: TRBV6-6
D gene: TRBD1
CDR3 protein: CASSQQGGPVYGYTF
CDR3 DNA: TGTGCCAGCAGTCAACAGGGGGGTCCGGTGTATGGCTACACCTTC

J gene: TRBJ2-2
clone size: NA
V gene: TRBV11-2
D gene: NA
CDR3 protein: CASSTDLNTGELFF
CDR3 DNA: TGTGCCAGCAGCACCGATCTCAACACCGGGGAGCTGTTTTTT

J gene: TRBJ2-7
clone size: NA
V gene: TRBV28
D gene: TRBD2
CDR3 protein: CASRGLAGENEQYF
CDR3 DNA: TGTGCCAGCAGGGGACTAGCGGGAGAAAACGAGCAGTACTTC

J gene: TRBJ2-3
clone size: NA
V gene: TRBV27
D gene: NA
CDR3 protein: CASSPQRQGGTQYF
CDR3 DNA: TGTGCCAGCAGCCCCCAACGGCAGGGCGGTACGCAGTATTTT

J gene: TRBJ1-1
clone size: once
V gene: TRBV5-1
D gene: TRBD1
CDR3 protein: CASSSGQGSAEAFF
CDR3 DNA: TGCGCCAGCAGCTCAGGACAGGGATCCGCTGAAGCTTTCTTT

J gene: TRBJ2-1
clone size: NA
V gene: TRBV30
D gene: TRBD2
CDR3 protein: CAWSRGAGGRYNEQFF
CDR3 DNA: TGTGCCTGGAGTAGAGGGGCGGGGGGACGTTACAATGAGCAGTTCTTC

J gene: TRBJ2-3
clone size: few
V gene: TRBV4-2
D gene: TRBD1
CDR3 protein: CASSYQGQGDDTQYF
CDR3 DNA: TGTGCCAGCAGCTACCAGGGACAGGGGGACGATACGCAGTATTTT

J gene: TRBJ1-1
clone size: few
V gene: TRBV30
D gene: NA
CDR3 protein: CAWRDPGEVVTEAFF
CDR3 DNA: TGTGCCTGGAGGGACCCTGGGGAGGTTGTCACTGAAGCTTTCTTT

J gene: TRBJ2-4
clone size: NA
V gene: TRBV25-1
D gene: TRBD2
CDR3 protein: CASSQVGGALDIQYF
CDR3 DNA: TGTGCCAGCAGCCAAGTCGGGGGGGCCCTCGACATTCAGTACTTC

J gene: TRBJ1-2
clone size: once
V gene: TRBV29-1
D gene: NA
CDR3 protein: CSVVGGSYGYTF
CDR3 DNA: TGCAGCGTTGTTGGGGGTAGCTATGGCTACACCTTC

J gene: TRBJ2-5
clone size: NA
V gene: TRBV5-1
D gene: NA
CDR3 protein: CASSLDETQYF
CDR3 DNA: TGCGCCAGCAGCTTGGATGAGACCCAGTACTTC

J gene: TRBJ2-7
clone size: NA
V gene: TRBV2
D gene: NA
CDR3 protein: CASRGGPFYEQYF
CDR3 DNA: TGTGCCAGCAGGGGTGGACCCTTCTACGAGCAGTACTTC

J gene: TRBJ2-5
clone size: NA
V gene: TRBV11-3
D gene: TRBD1
CDR3 protein: CASSLGQGSETQYF
CDR3 DNA: TGTGCCAGCAGCTTGGGACAGGGATCGGAGACCCAGTACTTC

J gene: TRBJ1-5
clone size: NA
V gene: TRBV7-2
D gene: NA
CDR3 protein: CASSLVDGKDQPQHF
CDR3 DNA: TGTGCCAGCAGCTTAGTTGACGGAAAGGATCAGCCCCAGCATTTT

J gene: TRBJ1-2
clone size: NA
V gene: TRBV21-1
D gene: NA
CDR3 protein: CASSKRDRRALHYGYTF
CDR3 DNA: TGTGCCAGCAGCAAACGGGACAGGCGGGCATTACACTATGGCTACACCTTC

J gene: TRBJ2-5
clone size: NA
V gene: TRBV9
D gene: NA
CDR3 protein: CASSVAGRGETQYF
CDR3 DNA: TGTGCCAGCAGCGTTGCCGGGAGAGGAGAGACCCAGTACTTC

J gene: TRBJ1-5
clone size: NA
V gene: TRBV5-1
D gene: TRBD1
CDR3 protein: CASSLEPGTDRPQPQHF
CDR3 DNA: TGCGCCAGCAGCTTGGAGCCGGGGACAGATCGGCCTCAGCCCCAGCATTTT

J gene: TRBJ2-1
clone size: NA
V gene: TRBV5-4
D gene: TRBD2
CDR3 protein: CASSLGREPYNEQFF
CDR3 DNA: TGTGCCAGCAGCTTGGGGCGGGAGCCCTACAATGAGCAGTTCTTC

J gene: TRBJ2-2
clone size: NA
V gene: TRBV29-1
D gene: NA
CDR3 protein: CSARRGENTGELFF
CDR3 DNA: TGCAGCGCCAGGAGGGGAGAGAACACCGGGGAGCTGTTTTTT

J gene: TRBJ1-1
clone size: NA
V gene: TRBV5-1
D gene: NA
CDR3 protein: CASSLSPPSRTTEAFF
CDR3 DNA: TGCGCCAGCAGCTTATCTCCCCCCTCACGTACCACTGAAGCTTTCTTT